Each of the 7 T cell receptor beta chains below was sequenced from the same sample in a study of OX40 agonist ivuxolimab in advanced cancers. Produced via immunoSEQ multiplex PCR; TCRdb's table is partial and in-frame only. Of about 80,000 clones listed, about 86% were seen once; the top ten hold approximately 2%. The sample consisted of CD4+ or CD8+ T cells sorted from blood, taken in a trial of the OX40 agonist ivuxolimab. These receptors were taken from an adult with an advanced solid tumor such as melanoma, head and neck, liver or kidney cancer.

The chain couples TRBV28 to TRBJ2-7; D ambiguous. Germline V gives CDR1 MDHEN, CDR2 SYDVKM. This CDR3 has 17 residues. Trimming pared 3 bases from V and 3 bases from J, leaving 21 bases between. CDR3 in DNA: TGTGCCAGCAGTTTTCCCGCCGACCCCCGGGCCAACTACGAGCAGTACTTC. Translated: CASSFPADPRANYEQYF.

The chain recombines TRBV7-6 with TRBJ2-4; perhaps TRBD1 as D (6 bases). Trimming left V 4 bases short and J 15 bases short, with 22 bases between. CDR1 is SGHVS and CDR2 is FNYEAQ in the germline V gene. The CDR3 length is 14 residues. The DNA for the CDR3 is TGTGCCAGCAGCTCTCGACTCCTCTCCGGACAGTGGTACTTC. Its protein product is CASSSRLLSGQWYF.

This chain uses TRBV5-4 with TRBJ2-7; D gene uncertain. Trimming removed 0 bases at V and 0 bases at J, with 13 bases between. CDR1 is SGHNT, CDR2 YYREEE, per germline (reference sequence). The CDR3 sequence is 16 residues long. CDR3 region: CASSLGGSHSSYEQYF. The CDR3 DNA is TGTGCCAGCAGCTTGGGAGGTTCTCATAGCTCCTACGAGCAGTACTTC.

The V call is TRBV28, the J call TRBJ1-4, with 7 bases identical to TRBD1. V shed 1 base, J shed 13 bases, and the junction held 9 bases outside the gene matches. This CDR3 has 14 residues. Germline CDR1 MDHEN, CDR2 SYDVKM. Here the CDR3 DNA reads TGTGCCAGCAGTTTATCCGACAGGGTTTGGGGACTGTTTTTT. Translated, it gives CASSLSDRVWGLFF.

This clone was counted a single time. The chain combines TRBV5-5 with TRBJ2-7; 8 positions agree with TRBD1. V lost 4 bases and J lost 5; bases outside the gene matches: 8. The CDR3 length is 14 residues. Germline CDR1 reads SGHKS; CDR2 reads YYEKEE (reference sequence). The CDR3 coding sequence is TGTGCCAGCAGCCCTTGGACAGGGACAGACGAGCAGTACTTC. Amino acids: CASSPWTGTDEQYF.

V is TRBV6-6 and J is TRBJ2-2; D is ambiguous. Trimming stripped 2 bases from V and 3 bases from J, with 10 bases between. The CDR3 has 15 amino acids. Germline assignment: CDR1 MNHNY and CDR2 SVGAGI (reference sequence). CDR3 coding DNA: TGTGCCAGCAGTTACGTCCCCCCGCACACCGGGGAGCTGTTTTTT. Translated: CASSYVPPHTGELFF.

The J gene is TRBJ1-1, the V gene TRBV9; 9 positions match TRBD1. Germline values: CDR1 SGDLS, CDR2 YYNGEE. The CDR3 covers 17 residues. Trimming at V came to 1 base and at J to 5 bases, leaving 12 bases not matched to a gene. This CDR3 is CASSVSGDRAFGTEAFF. The CDR3 DNA reads TGTGCCAGCAGCGTATCTGGGGACAGGGCCTTTGGGACTGAAGCTTTCTTT.